This T cell receptor beta chain stems from a study of T cell responses to AZD1222 COVID-19 vaccine. Study-level results: Among vaccine-associated CD4 TCRs, coverage spanned spike, with dominance at 160-218 and 743-854. Seropositive at baseline were only 5 or 6 AZD1222 recipients. All repertoire sampling was performed exclusively after the peak T cell response. Donors in the cohort were predominantly white British and more often female, and clonal diversity was possibly underestimated.

Sequenced by immunoSEQ multiplex PCR; TCRdb stores in-frame clones only, minus some. The repertoire holds 86,000 or so clones, with roughly nine tenths as singletons. About this clone: Its antigen is unknown.

This TCR derives from an adult in good health. This material consisted of peripheral blood, taken on day 0 of AZD1222 vaccination.

The CDR3 DNA reads TGTGCCACTACGGACAGGCTTGACTATGGCTACACCTTC. It codes for CATTDRLDYGYTF. The J gene is TRBJ1-2, the V gene TRBV19, with 7 bases identical to TRBD1. The CDR3 is 13 amino acids. J lost 3 bases, V lost 10 bases, and 8 bases had no gene match. Germline lookup yields CDR1 LNHDA and CDR2 SQIVND (reference sequence).